This T cell receptor (beta chain) was recovered during a study of T cells in Graves' hyperthyroidism and ophthalmopathy. Study at large: Blood was drawn when the patient was first diagnosed and still untreated. Study outcomes and limitations: Most clonotypes expanded in thyroid above 0.001 were likewise present in blood.

In this sample, this clonotype turned up many times. Its antigen is still unknown. RNA transcripts were the template for amplifying TCR beta CDR3 regions. An initial round of RT-PCR targeting the TCR CDR3 relied on the HTBI primer set. TCRdb called the multiplex PCR reads again in MiXCR, with one record for every CDR3 protein. Of under 400,000 distinct CDR3 sequences listed, roughly 20% are singletons. A NOSPECS grade of at least 4, a Clinical Activity Score of at least 3 and duration under 3 months were recorded in ophthalmopathy patients. Source material for PBMCs was about 10 ml fresh peripheral blood. The sample taken for sequencing was blood. The source is a woman aged 40 to 50 with Graves' ophthalmopathy.

The CDR3, as DNA: TGCGCCAGCAGCCAACAGGGGGCTGGTTCGGACATTCAGTACTTC. Amino acid sequence: CASSQQGAGSDIQYF. The chain links TRBV4-1 to TRBJ2-4, with 8 bases that match TRBD1. In germline, CDR1 is MGHRA, CDR2 YSYEKL. V gave up 2 bases and J gave up 8 bases; unmatched junction bases: 8. This CDR3 has 15 amino acids.